The T cell receptor (beta chain) described here comes from a study of blood T cell repertoires in COVID-19. Study details: Sites in the United States, Italy and Spain provided acute and convalescent COVID-19 samples. PBMCs, B-cell-depleted T cells, or T cells provided the cDNA or gDNA that made up the material.

The authors' processing: Quantification of nucleated cells was approximated via reference gene primer amplification. Only in-frame clones appear in the TCRdb table, and some are missing; sequencing was by immunoSEQ multiplex PCR. V and J calls and clone size follow that table, whereas D and trimming were derived from the DNA. The table records roughly 97,000 clones, approximately 80% of them present only once. This receptor was taken from a man aged 65 to 79 with acute or convalescent COVID-19. Sequencing was carried out using peripheral blood.

In DNA, the CDR3 is TGCGCCAGCAGCTTGACTAGCGGGGTAGATACGCAGTATTTT. Protein product: CASSLTSGVDTQYF. The chain carries TRBV5-1 and TRBJ2-3; 10 bases map to TRBD2. The V gene's germline CDR1 is SGHRS and CDR2 YFSETQ. Germline trimming cut 1 base from V and 5 bases from J; bases unmatched to any gene: 1. The CDR3 sequence is 14 residues long.